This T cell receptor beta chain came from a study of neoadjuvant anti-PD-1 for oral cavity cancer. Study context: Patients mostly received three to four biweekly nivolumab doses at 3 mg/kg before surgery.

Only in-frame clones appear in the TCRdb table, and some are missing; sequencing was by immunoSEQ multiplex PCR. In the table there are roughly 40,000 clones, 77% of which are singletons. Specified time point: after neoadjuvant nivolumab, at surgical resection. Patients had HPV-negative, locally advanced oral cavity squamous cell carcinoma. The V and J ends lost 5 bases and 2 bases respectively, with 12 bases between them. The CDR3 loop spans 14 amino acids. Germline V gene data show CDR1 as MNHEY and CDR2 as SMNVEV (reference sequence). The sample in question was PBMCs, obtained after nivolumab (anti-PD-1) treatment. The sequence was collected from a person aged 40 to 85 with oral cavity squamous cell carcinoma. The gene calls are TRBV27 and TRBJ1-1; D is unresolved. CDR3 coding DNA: TGTGCCAGCAGTACATCGGGTTCCAACACTGAAGCTTTCTTT. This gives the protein CASSTSGSNTEAFF.